The 3 T cell receptor beta chains below all came from one sample that was sequenced in a study of CD8 T cells in ankylosing spondylitis. Study observations and caveats: One TCR beta motif, made up of several highly homologous variants, appeared characteristic of ankylosing spondylitis blood.

For these receptors, no antigen is known. TCRdb re-called the 5' RACE reads with MiXCR, one entry per CDR3 protein. Counted here are approximately 550,000 distinct CDR3 sequences, about 12% occurring once; the ten biggest clones make up over 6.5%. The sequenced sample consisted of blood, either unsorted or a sorted T cell fraction (not recorded which). All receptors come from a male donor with ankylosing spondylitis.

This clonotype was counted a few times. The chain links TRBV15 to TRBJ2-1, with 8 nucleotides matching TRBD2. The CDR3 consists of 13 residues. Germline assignment: CDR1 LNHNV and CDR2 YYDKDF (reference sequence). Trimming cost V 7 bases and J 8 bases; bases outside gene matches: 7. This CDR3 reads CATKRTSSDEQFF. The CDR3 region has the DNA TGTGCCACCAAGAGGACTAGCTCCGATGAGCAGTTCTTC.

This chain uses TRBV5-1 with TRBJ2-6; tentatively, D is TRBD1 (6 bases). Germline CDR1 is SGHRS and CDR2 is YFSETQ. V dropped 2 bases and J dropped 1 base, with 7 bases sitting between them. The CDR3 is 15 residues long. The DNA for the CDR3 is TGCGCCAGCAGCTTACAGGGATCTGGGGCCAACGTCCTGACTTTC. This sequence encodes CASSLQGSGANVLTF.

This clonotype has just a few counts. The chain links TRBV20-1 to TRBJ2-5; possibly TRBD2 for D (5 bases). CDR1 and CDR2 from the germline V gene are DFQATT and SNEGSKA (reference sequence). With 6 bases removed from V and 1 base from J, the gap between germline ends came to 15 bases. The CDR3 length is 14 residues. In DNA form, the CDR3 reads TGCAGTGCCAGAACCGGGGTATCCCAAGAGACCCAGTACTTC. This sequence encodes CSARTGVSQETQYF.